The 32 T cell receptor beta chains in this list originate from one sample, sequenced in a study of response to subunit inactivated influenza vaccine. TCRdb reanalysed the RT-PCR reads using MiXCR and keeps one entry per CDR3 protein. The sample includes some 500,000 distinct CDR3 sequences, around 25% of them seen just once. The material sequenced was CD4+ T cells sorted from PBMCs, taken less than 6 days after vaccination. Receptors originate from a man aged 50 to 60 who received an inactivated influenza vaccine.

This clonotype was observed many times. The gene calls are TRBV7-2 and TRBJ2-1; 11 positions match TRBD2. The V gene's germline CDR1 is SGHTA and CDR2 FQGNSA. The CDR3 loop spans 16 amino acids. Trimming removed 5 bases from V and 9 bases from J; junction bases left unmatched: 12. This chain's CDR3 is CASSLVIAGGLGEQFF. The CDR3 region has the DNA TGTGCCAGCAGCCTAGTCATAGCGGGAGGGCTTGGTGAGCAGTTCTTC.

V is TRBV20-1 and J is TRBJ2-5, with D uncertain. This CDR3 contains 13 residues. Germline-derived CDR1 and CDR2 are DFQATT and SNEGSKA (reference sequence). The germline V and J ends were trimmed by 3 bases and 7 bases, with 15 bases remaining between them. The CDR3 DNA reads as TGCAGTGCTAGTCAGGCGGACGGTTGGACCCAGTACTTC. The encoded protein is CSASQADGWTQYF.

This chain uses TRBV12-3 or TRBV12-4 with TRBJ2-3; 11 positions match TRBD2. The CDR3 covers 15 residues. The ends lost 5 bases at V and 4 bases at J; junction bases unmatched: 5. The CDR3 bases are TGTGCCAGCAGTCTGGGACTAGCGGCCCCAGATACGCAGTATTTT. Encoded protein: CASSLGLAAPDTQYF.

This clonotype has more than one count but fewer than ten. This chain uses TRBV5-1 with TRBJ2-3; D gene unclear. The length of the CDR3 is 14 residues. V gave up 2 bases and J gave up 4 bases, with 11 bases separating them. Germline lookup yields CDR1 SGHRS and CDR2 YFSETQ. This CDR3 is CASSLKQGSDTQYF. The CDR3 DNA is TGCGCCAGCAGCTTAAAGCAAGGGTCAGATACGCAGTATTTT.

The sample holds a few counts of this clonotype. This chain connects TRBV7-8 to TRBJ2-3; 9 bases fit TRBD2. Germline V lookup: CDR1 SGHVS, CDR2 FQNEAQ. The length of the CDR3 is 19 residues. Trimming removed 1 base from V and 6 bases from J; junction bases left unmatched: 17. The CDR3 bases are TGTGCCAGCAGCTTAGACTCGTTCCTCGTAGCGGGAGTGCCTGATACGCAGTATTTT. It codes for CASSLDSFLVAGVPDTQYF.

The chain is built from TRBV12-3 or TRBV12-4 and TRBJ2-5; 8 nucleotides agree with TRBD2. This CDR3 is built from 16 residues. Unmatched junction bases numbered 6, after V lost 2 bases and J lost 1 base. CDR3 DNA: TGTGCCAGCAGTTTACTGGCGGGGGGCATCCAAGAGACCCAGTACTTC. It encodes CASSLLAGGIQETQYF.

This clonotype came up a few times. The chain has TRBV3-1 and TRBJ2-7; no clear D gene. V gave up 2 bases and J gave up 3 bases, with 14 bases separating them. CDR1 is LGHDT and CDR2 is YNNKEL in the germline V gene (reference sequence). The CDR3 is 15 amino acids. The DNA for the CDR3 is TGTGCCAGCAGCCAACAAGGAGTGACGGGCTACGAGCAGTACTTC. Protein: CASSQQGVTGYEQYF.

The chain joins TRBV4-3 to TRBJ2-6; 12 nucleotides line up with TRBD2. The germline CDR1 and CDR2 sequences are LGHNA and YSLEER. The CDR3 runs to 18 residues. The V and J ends lost 2 bases and 2 bases, in that order; junction bases with no gene match: 4. The CDR3 region has the DNA TGCGCCAGCAGCCAAAAACTAGCGGGGGGCGCTGGGGCCAACGTCCTGACTTTC. Amino acids: CASSQKLAGGAGANVLTF.

V and J are TRBV28 and TRBJ2-1, with 12 bases fitting TRBD2. This CDR3 comprises 14 residues. V dropped 6 bases and J dropped 6; count of bases not matched to a gene: 3. The germline V gene encodes CDR1 MDHEN and CDR2 SYDVKM. The CDR3 DNA sequence: TGTGCCAGCAGCCTAGCGGGAGGGGGCAATGAGCAGTTCTTC. Translating gives CASSLAGGGNEQFF.

The rearrangement joins TRBV5-1 to TRBJ2-3; 7 nucleotides agree with TRBD2. CDR1 is SGHRS, CDR2 YFSETQ, per germline. The CDR3 length is 15 residues. The ends lost 2 bases at V and 3 bases at J; junction bases unmatched: 6. This CDR3 is CASSLSGVKTDTQYF. For the CDR3, the DNA is TGCGCCAGCAGCTTAAGCGGGGTCAAGACAGATACGCAGTATTTT.

V is TRBV10-3 and J is TRBJ2-2; a weak D match, TRBD2 (5 bases). Germline values: CDR1 ENHRY, CDR2 SYGVKD. The length of the CDR3 is 17 residues. Trimming pared 8 bases from V and 0 bases from J, leaving 19 bases between. DNA of the CDR3: TGTGCCATCTCCCCAGGCATCGGGAACGCGAACACCGGGGAGCTGTTTTTT. Amino acids: CAISPGIGNANTGELFF.

In its sample, this clonotype was seen a few times. This chain joins TRBV12-3 or TRBV12-4 and TRBJ2-2; the D gene is possibly TRBD2 (6 bases). This CDR3 region has 13 residues. The V and J ends lost 7 bases and 5 bases respectively, with 11 bases between them. The CDR3 coding sequence is TGTGCCAGCACCCGCGGGGAAACCGGGGAGCTGTTTTTT. Translating gives CASTRGETGELFF.

There are a few counts of this clonotype. The gene calls are TRBV7-9 and TRBJ2-1; D may be TRBD2 (7 bases). Germline V CDR1 and CDR2: SEHNR, FQNEAQ (reference sequence). Trimming left V 2 bases short and J 8 bases short, with 16 bases between. The CDR3 totals 15 residues. CDR3 residues: CASSLRGGARDEQFF. CDR3 sequence (DNA): TGTGCCAGCAGCTTAAGAGGGGGGGCTAGGGATGAGCAGTTCTTC.

This sequence joins TRBV5-4 and TRBJ2-3, with D possibly matching TRBD2 (6 bases). From germline, CDR1 is SGHNT and CDR2 YYREEE (reference sequence). This CDR3 spans 17 amino acids. Trimming took 3 bases from V and 5 from J, leaving 22 bases between them. The CDR3 loop reads CASSSSSPGLYQDTQYF. In DNA form, the CDR3 reads TGTGCCAGCAGCTCATCCTCACCGGGACTCTATCAAGATACGCAGTATTTT.

In DNA, the CDR3 is TGTGCCAGCAGTTCTGCCTATACCGGGACAGGGGACAATGAGCAGTTCTTC. This encodes CASSSAYTGTGDNEQFF. The chain couples TRBV27 to TRBJ2-1; 10 nucleotides line up with TRBD1. V lost 4 bases to trimming and J lost 5 bases; unmatched junction nucleotides: 11. Germline loops: CDR1 MNHEY, CDR2 SMNVEV (reference sequence). The CDR3 has 17 amino acids.

This chain joins TRBV20-1 and TRBJ2-5; 10 nucleotides align to TRBD2. CDR3 size: 15 residues. Germline V lookup: CDR1 DFQATT, CDR2 SNEGSKA (reference sequence). Germline trimming cut 3 bases from V and 2 bases from J; bases unmatched to any gene: 6. CDR3 residues: CSASGSGGAQETQYF. DNA of the CDR3: TGCAGTGCTAGTGGGAGCGGGGGGGCACAAGAGACCCAGTACTTC.

The chain joins TRBV18 to TRBJ1-3, with D hard to call. The germline V gene encodes CDR1 KGHSH and CDR2 LQKENI. V lost 3 bases and J 0 bases, leaving 6 bases between the germline ends. This CDR3 spans 14 amino acids. The CDR3: CASSPRSSGNTIYF. The CDR3 bases are TGTGCCAGCTCACCGCGAAGCTCTGGAAACACCATATATTTT.

This clonotype appeared a few times. In DNA, the CDR3 is TGTGCCATCAGTGTAGGGGGGGCAAGCACAGATACGCAGTATTTT. It yields the protein CAISVGGASTDTQYF. The chain couples TRBV10-3 to TRBJ2-3, with D possibly being TRBD2 (7 bases). This CDR3 region has 15 residues. CDR1 is ENHRY, CDR2 SYGVKD, per germline. The V end was cut by 4 bases, the J end by 0 bases, with 11 bases between.

This clonotype was counted ten times or more. The chain joins TRBV12-3 or TRBV12-4 to TRBJ1-5; no clear D gene. V was trimmed by 4 bases and J by 1 base, leaving 5 bases between them. This CDR3 contains 13 residues. CDR3 region: CASSSGSNQPQHF. The CDR3 DNA follows: TGTGCCAGCAGTTCGGGAAGCAATCAGCCCCAGCATTTT.

This clonotype has more than one count but fewer than ten. The rearrangement links TRBV12-3 or TRBV12-4 to TRBJ1-1; 8 bases are a match to TRBD1. This CDR3 contains 14 residues. The trim removed 2 bases at V and 5 bases at J, leaving 4 bases unmatched. CDR3 loop: CASSLRQGATEAFF. Here the CDR3 DNA reads TGTGCCAGCAGTTTAAGGCAGGGGGCTACTGAAGCTTTCTTT.

This clonotype has more than one count but fewer than ten. The DNA of the CDR3 is TGCAGTGCTAGATGGGGTGGGAACACCGGGGAGCTGTTTTTT. Encoded protein: CSARWGGNTGELFF. V gene TRBV20-1 combines with J gene TRBJ2-2; no clear D. The CDR3 is 14 amino acids. Trimming left V 2 bases short and J 1 base short, with 8 bases between. Germline V gives CDR1 DFQATT, CDR2 SNEGSKA (reference sequence).

The chain links TRBV12-3 or TRBV12-4 to TRBJ1-1; unclear D gene. This CDR3 contains 13 residues. Trimming left V 10 bases short and J 5 bases short, with 17 bases between. The CDR3: CATSPGLRTEAFF. The CDR3 DNA is TGTGCCACATCGCCGGGGTTAAGGACTGAAGCTTTCTTT.

V gene TRBV20-1 combines with J gene TRBJ2-1; D is unresolved. CDR1 is DFQATT and CDR2 is SNEGSKA in the germline V gene (reference sequence). The CDR3 runs to 11 residues. The V and J ends lost 5 bases and 3 bases respectively, with 5 bases between them. This CDR3 reads CSAASYNEQFF. CDR3 nucleotide sequence: TGCAGTGCTGCTAGCTACAATGAGCAGTTCTTC.

The gene calls are TRBV7-2 and TRBJ1-4; D might be TRBD1 (5 bases). V lost 4 bases and J lost 7, with 16 bases in between. The length of the CDR3 is 15 residues. Germline V gene lookup returns CDR1 SGHTA and CDR2 FQGNSA. CDR3 region: CASSSAGTVTEKLFF. DNA of the CDR3: TGTGCCAGCAGCTCAGCCGGGACGGTCACTGAAAAACTGTTTTTT.

This clonotype has only a few counts. The CDR3 region has the DNA TGTGCCAGCAGGCCCGGGACACCCACAGATACGCAGTATTTT. The encoded protein is CASRPGTPTDTQYF. This chain joins TRBV27 and TRBJ2-3, with a weak D call TRBD1 (6 bases). Trimming left V 6 bases short and J 2 bases short, with 12 bases between. CDR1 is MNHEY and CDR2 is SMNVEV in the germline V gene (reference sequence). This CDR3 has 14 residues.

This chain uses TRBV20-1 with TRBJ2-1, with 9 bases aligning to TRBD2. This CDR3 region has 16 residues. Germline V lookup: CDR1 DFQATT, CDR2 SNEGSKA (reference sequence). V lost 2 bases and J lost 9; bases outside the gene matches: 14. CDR3 in DNA: TGCAGTGCTAGATTTCGGCGGGGGGGCTTCGGGGCTGAGCAGTTCTTC. Translating it yields CSARFRRGGFGAEQFF.

This clonotype appeared a single time. The chain employs TRBV6-1 and TRBJ2-3; D perhaps matches TRBD2 (5 bases). Trimming pared 3 bases from V and 6 bases from J, leaving 10 bases between. Germline V CDR1 and CDR2: MNHNS, SASEGT. The CDR3 spans 13 residues. This CDR3 reads CASSDGVLDTQYF. As DNA, the CDR3 is TGTGCCAGCAGTGACGGGGTCTTGGATACGCAGTATTTT.

In regard to this clonotype: A clone one base away is much larger, so this may be a read error. The chain employs TRBV24-1 and TRBJ2-3; D may be TRBD2 (6 bases). Germline values: CDR1 KGHDR, CDR2 SFDVKD. The CDR3 has 15 residues. The V and J ends lost 5 bases and 1 base respectively, with 12 bases between them. CDR3 coding DNA: TGTGCCACCAGTGGGCTCGGAGGGGGCACAGATACGCAGTATTTT. Translating gives CATSGLGGGTDTQYF.

This clonotype came up many times. This chain links TRBV20-1 with TRBJ2-2; D call uncertain. V was clipped by 3 bases and J by 2 bases, with 13 bases between them. Germline V gene data show CDR1 as DFQATT and CDR2 as SNEGSKA (reference sequence). CDR3 length equals 15 residues. The DNA for the CDR3 is TGCAGTGCTAGCCAAGGGCGGAAAAACACCGGGGAGCTGTTTTTT. Protein sequence: CSASQGRKNTGELFF.

In its sample, this clonotype was seen once. In this CDR3 the conserved last residue, phenylalanine or tryptophan, is missing, so a read error is likely. This chain links TRBV20-1 with TRBJ2-3, with no clear D. The CDR3 extends over 12 amino acids. Trimming stripped 7 bases from V and 0 bases from J, with 8 bases between. CDR1 is DFQATT, CDR2 SNEGSKA, per germline (reference sequence). CDR3 in DNA: TGCAGTGGTTTGTCTAGCACAGATACGCAGTATTTA. Protein: CSGLSSTDTQYL.

This rearrangement joins TRBV6-2 or TRBV6-3 to TRBJ2-2; 8 nucleotides line up with TRBD1. This CDR3 has 15 residues. The germline gives CDR1 MNHEY, CDR2 SVGEGT. With 2 bases clipped from V and 6 bases from J, the junction kept 5 bases outside the gene matches. CDR3 bases: TGTGCCAGCAGTTACCGGACAGGGACGGCCGGGGAGCTGTTTTTT. Translating it yields CASSYRTGTAGELFF.

This clonotype came up a few times. V and J are TRBV7-2 and TRBJ1-2, with 9 nucleotides matching TRBD1. The V and J ends lost 2 bases and 4 bases, in that order; junction bases with no gene match: 8. This CDR3 comprises 16 residues. Germline V gene sequence: CDR1 SGHTA, CDR2 FQGNSA. This CDR3 reads CASSLSLGTGTYGYTF. In DNA form, the CDR3 reads TGTGCCAGCAGCTTAAGTCTTGGGACAGGGACCTATGGCTACACCTTC.